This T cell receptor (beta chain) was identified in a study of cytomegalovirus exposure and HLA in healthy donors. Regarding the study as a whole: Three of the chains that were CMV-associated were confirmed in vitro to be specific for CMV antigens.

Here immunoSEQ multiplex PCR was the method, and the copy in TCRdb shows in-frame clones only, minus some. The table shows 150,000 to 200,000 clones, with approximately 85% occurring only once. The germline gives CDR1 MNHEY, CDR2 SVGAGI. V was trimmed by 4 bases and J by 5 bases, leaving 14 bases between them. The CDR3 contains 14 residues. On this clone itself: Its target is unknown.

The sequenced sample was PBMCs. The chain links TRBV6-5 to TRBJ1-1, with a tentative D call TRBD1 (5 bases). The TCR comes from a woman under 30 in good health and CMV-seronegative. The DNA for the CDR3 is TGTGCCAGCAGTTCGTTAGGGGCGTGGACTGAAGCTTTCTTT. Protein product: CASSSLGAWTEAFF.